This T cell receptor (beta chain) was profiled in a study of cytomegalovirus exposure and HLA in healthy donors. Study-level findings and limits: A highly shared variant cluster was judged a likely technical artifact. Fewer N-insertions than the 666-donor mean were reportedly shown by an Asian-associated ancestry cluster in a later analysis.

The CDR3 loop spans 15 amino acids. With 2 bases clipped from V and 8 bases from J, the junction kept 4 bases outside the gene matches. Germline V gives CDR1 LGHNA, CDR2 YNFKEQ. The PCR made use of 60 Vbeta and 13 Jbeta primers. Clones were read by immunoSEQ multiplex PCR, and TCRdb kept only the in-frame ones, dropping some. In the table there are about 96,000 clones, more than 65% of which are singletons. As concerns this clone: The antigen is not known.

The sequencing input was PBMCs. The sequence was collected from a young man in good health and CMV-seronegative. The genes are TRBV4-2 and TRBJ2-1; 12 bases align to TRBD2. CDR3 in amino acids: CASSQPTSGGYEQFF. CDR3 nucleotides: TGTGCCAGCAGCCAACCGACTAGCGGGGGTTATGAGCAGTTCTTC.